This T cell receptor beta chain stems from a study of Ad26.COV2.S vaccination and SARS-CoV-2 variants. Study-level background: Into the muscle, Ad26.COV2.S was dosed once or twice, 56 days apart.

The repertoire was sequenced with immunoSEQ multiplex PCR; TCRdb's copy has only in-frame clones and lacks some. The table shows a few hundred thousand clones, with around nine tenths occurring only once. Treatment noted: some 20 received Ad26.COV2.S at low or high dose, single or two shots; several received placebo; per-sample allocation not given. Day 63 after the first vaccine or placebo injection was the time point for sampling. SARS-CoV-2 spike from the Wuhan strain was encoded by the vaccine, an Ad26 vector. V was clipped by 7 bases and J by 0 bases, with 14 bases between them. Germline-derived CDR1 and CDR2 are SEHNR and FQNEAQ (reference sequence). The CDR3 spans 15 residues.

Sequenced material: peripheral blood, taken in a trial of Ad26.COV2.S vaccine versus placebo. The chain joins TRBV7-9 to TRBJ2-3; a possible D gene is TRBD2 (5 bases). This clonotype originated in a person aged 18 to 59 who received the Ad26.COV2.S COVID-19 vaccine or a placebo. CDR3 nucleotides: TGTGCCAGCAACTTGGACGGAGGCAGCACAGATACGCAGTATTTT. Protein sequence: CASNLDGGSTDTQYF.